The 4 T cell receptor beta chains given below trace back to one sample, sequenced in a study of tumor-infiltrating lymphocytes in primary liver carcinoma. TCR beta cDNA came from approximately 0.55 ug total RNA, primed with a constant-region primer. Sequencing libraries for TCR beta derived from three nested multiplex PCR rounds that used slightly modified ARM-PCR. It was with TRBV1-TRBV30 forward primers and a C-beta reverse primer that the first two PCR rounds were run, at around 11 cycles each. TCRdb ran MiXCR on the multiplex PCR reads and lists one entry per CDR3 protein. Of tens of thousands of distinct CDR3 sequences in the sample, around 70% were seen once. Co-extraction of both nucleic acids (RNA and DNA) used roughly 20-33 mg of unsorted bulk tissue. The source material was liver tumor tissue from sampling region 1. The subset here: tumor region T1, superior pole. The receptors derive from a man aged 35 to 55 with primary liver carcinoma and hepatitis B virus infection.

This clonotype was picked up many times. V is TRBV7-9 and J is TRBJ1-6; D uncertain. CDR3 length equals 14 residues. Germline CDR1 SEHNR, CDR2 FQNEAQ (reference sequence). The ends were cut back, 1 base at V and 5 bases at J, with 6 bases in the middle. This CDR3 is CASSLDFNNSPLHF. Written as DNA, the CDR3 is TGTGCCAGCAGCTTAGATTTCAATAATTCACCCCTCCACTTT.

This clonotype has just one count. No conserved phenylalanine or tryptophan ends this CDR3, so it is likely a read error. The CDR3 DNA reads as TGTGCCAACAGTTACGTGGGTGGTGAAGCTTTCCTT. Translated, it gives CANSYVGGEAFL. The chain has TRBV6-6 and TRBJ1-1; no definite D call. The CDR3 totals 12 residues. Germline loops: CDR1 MNHNY, CDR2 SVGAGI (reference sequence).

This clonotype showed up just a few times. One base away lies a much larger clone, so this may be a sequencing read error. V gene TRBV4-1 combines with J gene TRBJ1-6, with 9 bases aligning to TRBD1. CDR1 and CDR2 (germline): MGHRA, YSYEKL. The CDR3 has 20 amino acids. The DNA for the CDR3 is TGCGCCAGCGGCCAAGAGGCAGGACAGGGGAATCCGTCTTATAATTCACCCCTCCACTTT. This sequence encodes CASGQEAGQGNPSYNSPLHF.

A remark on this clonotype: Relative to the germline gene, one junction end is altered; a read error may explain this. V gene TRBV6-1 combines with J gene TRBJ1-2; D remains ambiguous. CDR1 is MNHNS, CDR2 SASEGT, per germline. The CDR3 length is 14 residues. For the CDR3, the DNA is TGTGCCAGCAGTGTGGAGCAAGCTATCTATGGCTACACCTTT. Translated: CASSVEQAIYGYTF.